What follows are 20 T cell receptor beta chains derived from one specimen sequenced in a study of cytomegalovirus exposure and HLA in healthy donors. PCR amplification relied on 60 Vbeta primers (plus 13 Jbeta primers). Method: immunoSEQ multiplex PCR; TCRdb's copy keeps in-frame clones and lacks some. The sample carries around 150,000 clones, nearly 80% recorded once. Sample: PBMCs. Receptors originate from a man younger than 40 in good health and CMV-seronegative.

V is TRBV25-1 and J is TRBJ2-7, with TRBD1 matching 7 bases. J was trimmed by 1 base and V by 3 bases; bases with no gene match: 6. The CDR3 runs 15 residues. Germline V lookup: CDR1 MGHDK, CDR2 SYGVNS. The CDR3 loop reads CASSEKGGRSYEQYF. The DNA of the CDR3 is TGTGCCAGCAGTGAGAAAGGGGGCAGATCCTACGAGCAGTACTTC.

J is TRBJ1-4 and V is TRBV19; a weak D match, TRBD1 (6 bases). Trimming pared 8 bases from V and 8 bases from J, leaving 15 bases between. Germline-derived CDR1 and CDR2 are LNHDA and SQIVND (reference sequence). The CDR3 covers 13 residues. Here the CDR3 reads CASGGREEEKLFF. The CDR3 coding sequence is TGTGCCAGTGGGGGCAGGGAAGAAGAAAAACTGTTTTTT.

The V and J genes are TRBV29-1 and TRBJ2-5; D ambiguous. The DNA matches TRBJ2-7 better at its end, which makes the J call doubtful. Germline assignment: CDR1 SQVTM and CDR2 ANQGSEA. The CDR3 is 11 residues long. The CDR3 region has the DNA TGCAGCGCCATAAACCCCTACGAGCAGTACTTC. Its protein product is CSAINPYEQYF.

The chain has TRBV19 and TRBJ1-3; D perhaps matches TRBD1 (6 bases). Per the germline V gene, CDR1 is LNHDA and CDR2 is SQIVND (reference sequence). V dropped 5 bases and J dropped 0 bases, with 11 bases sitting between them. The CDR3 has 15 residues. The CDR3 DNA reads as TGTGCCAGTAGTCCGGGACACGACTCTGGAAACACCATATATTTT. It codes for CASSPGHDSGNTIYF.

V and J are TRBV6-5 and TRBJ2-2; tentatively, D is TRBD2 (5 bases). The CDR3 sequence is 15 residues long. V lost 7 bases, J lost 5 bases, and 17 bases lay in between. Germline V gives CDR1 MNHEY, CDR2 SVGAGI. CDR3: CASNLLRTGTGELFF. The CDR3 DNA is TGTGCCAGCAACCTACTTAGAACGGGAACCGGGGAGCTGTTTTTT.

This chain joins TRBV18 and TRBJ2-3; a weak D match, TRBD2 (5 bases). The germline V gene encodes CDR1 KGHSH and CDR2 LQKENI. The CDR3 covers 12 residues. V was pared by 3 bases and J by 9 bases, with 10 bases between. This CDR3 reads CASSPITGTQYF. CDR3 DNA: TGTGCCAGCTCACCTATTACGGGGACGCAGTATTTT.

The sample holds one count of this clone. V usage is TRBV6-6 and J usage is TRBJ1-1, with D possibly being TRBD1 (5 bases). Germline CDR1 reads MNHNY; CDR2 reads SVGAGI (reference sequence). There are 14 residues in the CDR3. The ends were cut back, 2 bases at V and 5 bases at J, with 12 bases in the middle. The CDR3 DNA follows: TGTGCCAGCAGTTACGCGGTGGGGGGGACTGAAGCTTTCTTT. Protein: CASSYAVGGTEAFF.

The CDR3 reads CASREGGTGQPQHF. The CDR3 nucleotides are TGTGCCAGCAGGGAGGGTGGGACGGGTCAGCCCCAGCATTTT. The rearrangement joins TRBV28 to TRBJ1-5, with D maybe TRBD1 (5 bases). V was pared by 6 bases and J by 6 bases, with 15 bases between. The CDR3 runs 14 residues. Germline CDR1 MDHEN, CDR2 SYDVKM.

The table lists this clone with a count of one. In nucleotides, the CDR3 is TGTGCCAGCAGCTTAGCGGCTAGCGGGACTAGCACAGATACGCAGTATTTT. Translating gives CASSLAASGTSTDTQYF. V and J are TRBV7-2 and TRBJ2-3; 9 positions agree with TRBD2. Germline CDR1 SGHTA, CDR2 FQGNSA. The CDR3 totals 17 residues. V lost 0 bases, J lost 0 bases, and 4 bases stayed unmatched.

CDR3 sequence (DNA): TGTGCCAGCAGCCAAGTGGGGCAGGCGGTCGGAAACACCATATATTTT. It encodes CASSQVGQAVGNTIYF. V is TRBV14 and J is TRBJ1-3; D possibly corresponds to TRBD1 (5 bases). CDR1 SGHDN and CDR2 FVKESK come from the germline V gene. Trimming took 1 base from V and 4 from J, leaving 14 bases between them. The length of the CDR3 is 16 residues.

This clone was recorded a few times. This chain connects TRBV9 to TRBJ1-1, with unresolved D. Germline V gene data show CDR1 as SGDLS and CDR2 as YYNGEE. V lost 10 bases and J 2 bases, leaving 9 bases between the germline ends. The CDR3 spans 11 residues. CDR3 loop: CAALHNTEAFF. The CDR3 DNA reads as TGTGCCGCGTTGCATAACACTGAAGCTTTCTTT.

The rearrangement uses TRBV2 and TRBJ1-4, with D possibly matching TRBD1 (6 bases). The CDR3 has 15 amino acids. Germline CDR1 reads SNHLY; CDR2 reads FYNNEI. V was cut by 2 bases and J by 7 bases, with 14 bases left in between. The CDR3 loop reads CASSERTVLGEKLFF. Here the CDR3 DNA reads TGTGCCAGCAGTGAAAGGACAGTCTTGGGTGAAAAACTGTTTTTT.

Written as DNA, the CDR3 is TGTGCCAGCAGCTCAGGGTTGGGGAATCAGCCCCAGCATTTT. This translates into CASSSGLGNQPQHF. The chain has TRBV5-6 and TRBJ1-5; D is perhaps TRBD1 (5 bases). Trimming stripped 3 bases from V and 4 bases from J, with 11 bases between. CDR3 length: 14 amino acids. Germline V gene data show CDR1 as SGHDT and CDR2 as YYEEEE.

V usage is TRBV5-4 and J usage is TRBJ2-5, with a possible D match to TRBD1 (6 bases). Gene TRBJ2-7 matches the end of the DNA better, so the J call may be wrong. Per the germline V gene, CDR1 is SGHNT and CDR2 is YYREEE (reference sequence). The CDR3 runs 14 residues. This CDR3 reads CASSPDSFSYEQYF. CDR3 coding DNA: TGTGCCAGCAGCCCGGACAGTTTCTCCTACGAGCAGTACTTC.

This chain joins TRBV29-1 and TRBJ2-7; D possibly corresponds to TRBD1 (6 bases). Per germline, CDR1 SQVTM and CDR2 ANQGSEA. V shed 4 bases and J shed 3 bases, with 19 bases lying between them. The CDR3 is 15 amino acids. CDR3 coding DNA: TGCAGCGTTGTCCCCGACAGGCGACTTTACTACGAGCAGTACTTC. This translates into CSVVPDRRLYYEQYF.

The V gene is TRBV5-1, the J gene TRBJ2-1, with 9 bases lining up with TRBD2. V lost 2 bases, J lost 0 bases, and 6 bases stayed unmatched. Germline V gene lookup returns CDR1 SGHRS and CDR2 YFSETQ. The CDR3 extends over 17 amino acids. DNA of the CDR3: TGCGCCAGCAGCTTTGGGGCTAGCGGGGCCTCCTACAATGAGCAGTTCTTC. Encoded protein: CASSFGASGASYNEQFF.

The chain recombines TRBV2 with TRBJ2-1, with D perhaps TRBD2 (5 bases). Germline values: CDR1 SNHLY, CDR2 FYNNEI. Trimming removed 4 bases from V and 12 bases from J, with 13 bases in between. This CDR3 region has 12 residues. The CDR3 bases are TGTGCCAGCAGTGTTGTTCTAGCTGGGCAGTTCTTC. This codes for CASSVVLAGQFF.

The CDR3 is CASGTSGNEQFF. CDR3 nucleotides: TGTGCCAGCGGGACTAGCGGCAATGAGCAGTTCTTC. The gene calls are TRBV28 and TRBJ2-1; TRBD2 agrees at 11 bases. This CDR3 region has 12 residues. Germline CDR1 MDHEN, CDR2 SYDVKM. V lost 8 bases and J lost 6; bases outside the gene matches: 0.

The chain joins TRBV6-6 to TRBJ2-7; 11 nucleotides match TRBD2. This CDR3 has 14 residues. Germline V gives CDR1 MNHNY, CDR2 SVGAGI (reference sequence). Unmatched junction bases numbered 5, after V lost 10 bases and J lost 0 bases. CDR3 in DNA: TGTGCCACCCGGACTAGCGGGTCCTCCTACGAGCAGTACTTC. Translating it yields CATRTSGSSYEQYF.

This clone was counted only a few times. Within the sample, other DNA sequences also encode this same CDR3. The chain couples TRBV5-1 to TRBJ2-5; weak D call: TRBD2 (6 bases). Trimming cost V 0 bases and J 1 base, with 7 bases left between them. Germline-derived CDR1 and CDR2 are SGHRS and YFSETQ. The CDR3 consists of 14 residues. CDR3 residues: CASSLAGGQETQYF. For the CDR3, the DNA is TGCGCCAGCAGCTTGGCCGGGGGCCAAGAGACCCAGTACTTC.